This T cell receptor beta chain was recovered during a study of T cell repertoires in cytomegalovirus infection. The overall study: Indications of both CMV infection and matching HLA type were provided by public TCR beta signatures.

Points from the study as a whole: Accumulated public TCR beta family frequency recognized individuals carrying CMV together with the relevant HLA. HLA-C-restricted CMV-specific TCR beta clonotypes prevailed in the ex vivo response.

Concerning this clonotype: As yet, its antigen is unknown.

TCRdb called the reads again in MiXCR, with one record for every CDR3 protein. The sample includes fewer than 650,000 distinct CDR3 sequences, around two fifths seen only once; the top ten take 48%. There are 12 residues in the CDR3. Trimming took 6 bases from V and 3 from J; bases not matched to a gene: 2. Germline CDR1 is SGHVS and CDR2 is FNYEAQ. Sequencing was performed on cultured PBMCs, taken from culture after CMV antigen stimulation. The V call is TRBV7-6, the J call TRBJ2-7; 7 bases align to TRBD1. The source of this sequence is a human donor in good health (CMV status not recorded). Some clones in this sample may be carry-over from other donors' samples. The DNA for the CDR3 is TGTGCCAGCAGGGGGACAGACTACGAGCAGTACTTC. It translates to CASRGTDYEQYF.